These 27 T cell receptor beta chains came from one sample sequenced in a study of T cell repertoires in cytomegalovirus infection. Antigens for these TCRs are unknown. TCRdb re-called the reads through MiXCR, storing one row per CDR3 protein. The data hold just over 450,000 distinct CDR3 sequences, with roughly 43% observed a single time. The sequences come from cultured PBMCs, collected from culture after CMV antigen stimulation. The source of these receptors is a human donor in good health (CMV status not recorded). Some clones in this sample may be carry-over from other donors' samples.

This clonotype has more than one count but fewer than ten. The CDR3 reads CASSRPWNPNTEAFF. The CDR3 DNA sequence: TGTGCCAGCAGCCGTCCCTGGAACCCGAACACTGAAGCTTTCTTT. This chain joins TRBV7-6 and TRBJ1-1, with D unclear. The V end was cut by 5 bases, the J end by 1 base, with 14 bases between. Germline CDR1 reads SGHVS; CDR2 reads FNYEAQ. The CDR3 is 15 residues long.

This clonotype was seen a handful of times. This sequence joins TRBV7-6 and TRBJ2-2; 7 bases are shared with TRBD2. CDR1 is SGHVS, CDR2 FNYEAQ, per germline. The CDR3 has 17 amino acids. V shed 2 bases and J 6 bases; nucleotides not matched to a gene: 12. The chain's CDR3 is CASSLIVGEGLAGELFF. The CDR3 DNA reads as TGTGCCAGCAGCTTAATCGTCGGGGAGGGTTTGGCCGGGGAGCTGTTTTTT.

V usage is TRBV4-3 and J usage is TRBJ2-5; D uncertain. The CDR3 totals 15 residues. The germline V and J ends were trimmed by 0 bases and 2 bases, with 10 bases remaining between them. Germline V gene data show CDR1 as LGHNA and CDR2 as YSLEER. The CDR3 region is CASSQDPDKQETQYF. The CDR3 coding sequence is TGCGCCAGCAGCCAAGATCCGGATAAGCAAGAGACCCAGTACTTC.

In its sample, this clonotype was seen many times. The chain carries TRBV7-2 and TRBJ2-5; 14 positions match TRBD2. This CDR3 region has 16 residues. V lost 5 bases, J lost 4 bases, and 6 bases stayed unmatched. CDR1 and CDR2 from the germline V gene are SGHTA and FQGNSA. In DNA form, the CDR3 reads TGTGCCAGCAGCCCGGGGACTAGCGGGGGATCAGAGACCCAGTACTTC. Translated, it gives CASSPGTSGGSETQYF.

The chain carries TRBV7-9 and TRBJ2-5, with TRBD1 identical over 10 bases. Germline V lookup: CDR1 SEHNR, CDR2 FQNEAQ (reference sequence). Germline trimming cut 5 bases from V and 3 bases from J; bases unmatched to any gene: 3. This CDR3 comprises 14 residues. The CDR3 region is CASSPGTGEETQYF. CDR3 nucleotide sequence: TGTGCCAGCAGCCCCGGGACAGGGGAAGAGACCCAGTACTTC.

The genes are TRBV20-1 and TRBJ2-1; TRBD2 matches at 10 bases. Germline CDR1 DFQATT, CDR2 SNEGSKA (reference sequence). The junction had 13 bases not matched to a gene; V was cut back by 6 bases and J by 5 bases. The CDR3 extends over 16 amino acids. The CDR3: CSAQKRSGGAHNEQFF. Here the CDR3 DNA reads TGCAGTGCCCAAAAAAGGAGCGGGGGGGCCCACAATGAGCAGTTCTTC.

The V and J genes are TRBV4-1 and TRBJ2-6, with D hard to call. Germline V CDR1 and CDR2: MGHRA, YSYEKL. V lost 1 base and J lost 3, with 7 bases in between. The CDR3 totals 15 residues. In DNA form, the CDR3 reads TGCGCCAGCAGCCAAGGGAAGGATGGGGCCAACGTCCTGACTTTC. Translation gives CASSQGKDGANVLTF.

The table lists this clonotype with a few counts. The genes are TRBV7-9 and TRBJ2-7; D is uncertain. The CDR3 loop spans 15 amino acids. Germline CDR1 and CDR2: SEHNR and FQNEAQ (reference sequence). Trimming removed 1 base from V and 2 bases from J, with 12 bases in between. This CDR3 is CASSLDLSPTYEQYF. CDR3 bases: TGTGCCAGCAGCTTAGATCTTTCGCCTACCTACGAGCAGTACTTC.

The CDR3 here is CASSTHTGPEAFF. The CDR3 bases are TGTGCCAGCAGCACCCATACAGGGCCCGAAGCTTTCTTT. The rearrangement links TRBV7-9 to TRBJ1-1; maybe TRBD1 (6 bases). The V and J ends lost 5 bases and 8 bases respectively, with 15 bases between them. Per germline, CDR1 SEHNR and CDR2 FQNEAQ (reference sequence). This CDR3 is built from 13 residues. The whole variable domain, filled in from reference TRBV7-9 and TRBJ1-1, reads DTGVSQNPRHKITKRGQNVTFRCDPISEHNRLYWYRQTLGQGPEFLTYFQNEAQLEKSRLLSDRFSAERPKGSFSTLEIQRTEQGDSAMYLCASSTHTGPEAFFGQGTRLTVV.

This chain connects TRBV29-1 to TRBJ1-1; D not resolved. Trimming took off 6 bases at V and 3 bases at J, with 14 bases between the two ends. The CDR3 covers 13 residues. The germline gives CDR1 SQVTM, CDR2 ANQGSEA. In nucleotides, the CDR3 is TGCAGCGTCCAAGGCCTCATGGACACTGAAGCTTTCTTT. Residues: CSVQGLMDTEAFF.

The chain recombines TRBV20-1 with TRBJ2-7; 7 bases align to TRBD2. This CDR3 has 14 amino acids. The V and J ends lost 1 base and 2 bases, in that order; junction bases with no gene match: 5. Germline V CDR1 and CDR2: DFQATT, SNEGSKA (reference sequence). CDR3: CSARGWGGTYEQYF. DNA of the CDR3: TGCAGTGCTAGAGGCTGGGGGGGGACCTACGAGCAGTACTTC.

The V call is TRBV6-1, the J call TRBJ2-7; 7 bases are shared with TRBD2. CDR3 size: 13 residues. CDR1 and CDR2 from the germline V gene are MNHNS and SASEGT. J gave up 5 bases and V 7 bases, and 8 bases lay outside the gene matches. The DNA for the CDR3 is TGTGCCAGCAAAGTGGCGGGGGACCACGAGCAGTACTTC. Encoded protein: CASKVAGDHEQYF.

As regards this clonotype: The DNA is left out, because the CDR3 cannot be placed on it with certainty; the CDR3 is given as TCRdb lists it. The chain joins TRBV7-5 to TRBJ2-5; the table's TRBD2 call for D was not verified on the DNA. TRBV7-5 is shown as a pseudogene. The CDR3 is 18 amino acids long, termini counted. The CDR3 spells CISVPKGGTTPIQETQYF.

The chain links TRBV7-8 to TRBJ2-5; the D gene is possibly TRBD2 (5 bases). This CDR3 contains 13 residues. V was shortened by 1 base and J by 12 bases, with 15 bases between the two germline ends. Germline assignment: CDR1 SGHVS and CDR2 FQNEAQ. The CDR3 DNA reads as TGTGCCAGCAGCTTAGGGAGTAGACGGGGAAAGTACTTC. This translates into CASSLGSRRGKYF. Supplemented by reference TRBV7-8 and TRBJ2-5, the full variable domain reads GAGVSQSPRYKVAKRGQDVALRCDPISGHVSLFWYQQALGQGPEFLTYFQNEAQLDKSGLPSDRFFAERPEGSVSTLKIQRTQQEDSAVYLCASSLGSRRGKYFGPGTRLLVL.

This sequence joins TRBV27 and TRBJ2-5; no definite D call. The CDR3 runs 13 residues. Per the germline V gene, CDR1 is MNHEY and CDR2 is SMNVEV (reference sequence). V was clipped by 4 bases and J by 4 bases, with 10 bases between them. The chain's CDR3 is CASSWRLGETQYF. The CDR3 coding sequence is TGTGCCAGCAGTTGGCGACTTGGAGAGACCCAGTACTTC.

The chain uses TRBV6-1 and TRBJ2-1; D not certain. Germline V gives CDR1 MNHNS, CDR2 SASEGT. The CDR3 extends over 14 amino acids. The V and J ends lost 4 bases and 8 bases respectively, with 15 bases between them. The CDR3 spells CASSAHLAGHEQFF. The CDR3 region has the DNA TGTGCCAGCAGTGCACACCTTGCCGGGCATGAGCAGTTCTTC.

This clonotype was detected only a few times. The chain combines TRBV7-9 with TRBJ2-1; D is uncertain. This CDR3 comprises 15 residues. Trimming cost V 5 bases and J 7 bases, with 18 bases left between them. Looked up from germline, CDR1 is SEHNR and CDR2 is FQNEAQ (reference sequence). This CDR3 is CASSTRRVPANEQFF. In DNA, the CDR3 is TGTGCCAGCAGCACCCGAAGGGTCCCCGCGAATGAGCAGTTCTTC.

CDR3 bases: TGTGCCAGCTCACCTCGGCTGGCGGGAGCCACAGATACGCAGTATTTT. It codes for CASSPRLAGATDTQYF. V is TRBV18 and J is TRBJ2-3, with 7 bases lining up with TRBD2. The CDR3 is 16 residues long. The V segment lost 3 bases and the J segment 2 bases; nucleotides outside the gene matches: 8. Germline V gives CDR1 KGHSH, CDR2 LQKENI.

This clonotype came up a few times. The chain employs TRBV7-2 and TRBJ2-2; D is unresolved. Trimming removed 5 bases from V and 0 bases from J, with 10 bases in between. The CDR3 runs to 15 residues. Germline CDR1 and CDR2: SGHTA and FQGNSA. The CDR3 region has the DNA TGTGCCAGCAGCAGATCCGGAACGAACACCGGGGAGCTGTTTTTT. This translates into CASSRSGTNTGELFF.

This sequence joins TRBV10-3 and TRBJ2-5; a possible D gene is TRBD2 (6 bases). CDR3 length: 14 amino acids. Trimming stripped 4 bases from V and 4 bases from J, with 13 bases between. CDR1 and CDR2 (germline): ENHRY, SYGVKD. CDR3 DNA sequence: TGTGCCATCAGTGGGGGCCTCGGGAGAGAGACCCAGTACTTC. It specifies CAISGGLGRETQYF.

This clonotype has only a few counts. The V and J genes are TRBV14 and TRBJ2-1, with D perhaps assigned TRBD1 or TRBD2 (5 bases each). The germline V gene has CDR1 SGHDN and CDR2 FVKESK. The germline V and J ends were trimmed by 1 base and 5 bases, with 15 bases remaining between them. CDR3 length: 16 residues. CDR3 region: CASSQVSGRGDNEQFF. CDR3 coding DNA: TGTGCCAGCAGCCAAGTGAGTGGGAGAGGGGACAATGAGCAGTTCTTC.

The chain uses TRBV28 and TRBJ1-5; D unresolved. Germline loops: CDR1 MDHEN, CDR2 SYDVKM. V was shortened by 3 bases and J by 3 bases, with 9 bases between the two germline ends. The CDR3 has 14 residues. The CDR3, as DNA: TGTGCCAGCAGTTTGTCCGGCCCCAATCAGCCCCAGCATTTT. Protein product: CASSLSGPNQPQHF.

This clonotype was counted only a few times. CDR3 amino acids: CASSTRQGGLYEQYF. The CDR3 DNA follows: TGTGCCAGCAGTACCCGCCAAGGGGGGCTCTACGAGCAGTACTTC. The chain links TRBV6-2 or TRBV6-3 to TRBJ2-7; possibly TRBD1 or TRBD2 for D (6 bases each). V was shortened by 5 bases and J by 3 bases, with 17 bases between the two germline ends. The CDR3 spans 15 residues. Germline V gene data show CDR1 as MNHEY and CDR2 as SVGEGT.

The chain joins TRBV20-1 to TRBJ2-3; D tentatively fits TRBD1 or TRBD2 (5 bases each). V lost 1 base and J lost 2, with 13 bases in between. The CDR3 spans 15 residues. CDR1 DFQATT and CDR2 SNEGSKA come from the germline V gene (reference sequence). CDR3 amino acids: CSARGGGGATDTQYF. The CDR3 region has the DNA TGCAGTGCTAGAGGCGGTGGGGGAGCCACAGATACGCAGTATTTT.

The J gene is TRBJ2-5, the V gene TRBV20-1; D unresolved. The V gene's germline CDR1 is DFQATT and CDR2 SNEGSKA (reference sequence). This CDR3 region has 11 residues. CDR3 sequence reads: CAQGRGETQYF. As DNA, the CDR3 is TGCGCCCAAGGTCGCGGAGAGACCCAGTACTTC.

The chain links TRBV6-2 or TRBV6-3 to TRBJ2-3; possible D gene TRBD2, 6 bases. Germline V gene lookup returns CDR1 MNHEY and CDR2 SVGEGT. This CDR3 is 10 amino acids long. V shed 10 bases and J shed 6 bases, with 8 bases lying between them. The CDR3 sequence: CAIRGDTQYF. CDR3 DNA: TGTGCCATACGGGGGGATACGCAGTATTTT.

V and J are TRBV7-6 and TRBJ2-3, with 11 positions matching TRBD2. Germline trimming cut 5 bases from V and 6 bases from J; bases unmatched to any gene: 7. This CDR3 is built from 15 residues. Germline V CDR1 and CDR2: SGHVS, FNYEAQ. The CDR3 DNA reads TGTGCCAGCAGCCAGACTAGCGGGGTCGGGGATACGCAGTATTTT. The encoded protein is CASSQTSGVGDTQYF.